Each of the 15 T cell receptor beta chains below was sequenced from the same sample in a study of T-cell reconstitution after alpha-beta-depleted transplantation in children (dated by TCRdb to about 2016). The library was produced with PCR. TCRdb lists the instrument as Illumina HiSeq 2500. To normalize quantification of the TCRbeta repertoire, the TCR libraries were built with molecular barcoding that relied on unique molecular identifiers. TCRdb reran the public reads through fastp at Q25 and MiXCR, keeping productive beta chains. Every distinct CDR3 protein forms one entry, paired with its most common genes and DNA. The sample table records about 610,000 distinct CDR3 sequences; approximately 30% of these occur just once. The top ten constitute around a third of the sample. The meaning of the sample's treatment or condition label: allogeneic hematopoietic cell transplantation with graft depleted of TCRalphabeta T cells and CD19 B cells.

The sequencing here drew on PBMCs, taken before TCRalphabeta/CD19-depleted stem cell transplant. Receptors were obtained from a boy in the first two years of life with Wiskott-Aldrich syndrome, due to receive a stem cell transplant.

CDR3 bases: TGCGCCAGCAGTCAAGCCGGGACAGGGCCCTACGAGCAGTACTTC. Protein sequence: CASSQAGTGPYEQYF. The gene calls are TRBV5-1 and TRBJ2-7; 9 bases are shared with TRBD1. The J segment lost 2 bases and the V segment lost 5 bases, leaving 8 bases of the junction unmatched. CDR1 is SGHRS, CDR2 YFSETQ, per germline. This CDR3 contains 15 residues.

This clonotype has more than one count but fewer than ten. The CDR3 bases are TGTGCCAGCTCACCAAACAGCCTCTACGAGCAGTACTTC. It yields the protein CASSPNSLYEQYF. V is TRBV18 and J is TRBJ2-7; D unresolved. Trimming took off 2 bases at V and 3 bases at J, with 8 bases between the two ends. CDR3 length equals 13 residues. CDR1 and CDR2 (germline): KGHSH, LQKENI.

The chain recombines TRBV2 with TRBJ1-1, with D unresolved. With 6 bases removed from V and 1 base from J, the gap between germline ends came to 9 bases. The CDR3 loop spans 13 amino acids. The germline V gene has CDR1 SNHLY and CDR2 FYNNEI. For the CDR3, the DNA is TGTGCCAGCAGAGGAGACTGGAACACTGAAGCTTTCTTT. It encodes CASRGDWNTEAFF.

This clonotype was counted between two and nine times. The V call is TRBV4-1, the J call TRBJ2-1; D could derive from TRBD1 or TRBD2 (5 bases each). This CDR3 contains 17 residues. V was cut by 0 bases and J by 2 bases, with 14 bases left in between. CDR1 is MGHRA, CDR2 YSYEKL, per germline. For the CDR3, the DNA is TGCGCCAGCAGCCAAGAGGGGCAGGGAGTCGCCTACAATGAGCAGTTCTTC. Protein product: CASSQEGQGVAYNEQFF.

V gene TRBV11-3 combines with J gene TRBJ2-7, with 7 nucleotides matching TRBD2. Losses at the gene ends were 3 bases for V and 4 bases for J; bases not matched to a gene: 6. CDR3 length: 14 residues. Germline V CDR1 and CDR2: SGHNT, YENEEA. The CDR3, as DNA: TGTGCCAGCAGCTTGGGAGGGAGCCAATACGAGCAGTACTTC. Encoded protein: CASSLGGSQYEQYF.

This chain joins TRBV12-3 or TRBV12-4 and TRBJ1-5; D might be TRBD1 (5 bases). The germline V and J ends were trimmed by 6 bases and 2 bases, with 14 bases remaining between them. The length of the CDR3 is 15 residues. The CDR3 reads CASSTGLGGNQPQHF. CDR3 DNA: TGTGCCAGCAGCACCGGGTTAGGGGGCAATCAGCCCCAGCATTTT.

The genes are TRBV9 and TRBJ2-1, with 7 bases that match TRBD2. Germline assignment: CDR1 SGDLS and CDR2 YYNGEE. This CDR3 is 15 amino acids long. V shed 0 bases and J 6 bases; nucleotides not matched to a gene: 6. For the CDR3, the DNA is TGTGCCAGCAGCGTAGTGGCTAGCGGTTCCAATGAGCAGTTCTTC. It encodes CASSVVASGSNEQFF.

This clonotype was detected only a few times. The V and J genes are TRBV11-2 and TRBJ2-1; 7 bases line up with TRBD2. Germline-derived CDR1 and CDR2 are SGHAT and FQNNGV. The V segment lost 1 base and the J segment 3 bases; nucleotides outside the gene matches: 3. CDR3 length equals 15 residues. CDR3 sequence reads: CASSLVIAGYNEQFF. CDR3 nucleotides: TGTGCCAGCAGCTTAGTGATAGCGGGCTACAATGAGCAGTTCTTC.

This chain uses TRBV7-7 with TRBJ2-7; 9 nucleotides align to TRBD2. There are 14 residues in the CDR3. The germline CDR1 and CDR2 sequences are SSHAT and FNYEAQ (reference sequence). V dropped 2 bases and J dropped 6; count of bases not matched to a gene: 5. CDR3 DNA sequence: TGTGCCAGCAGCTTATTAGCGGGAGTAGGCGAGCAGTACTTC. It translates to CASSLLAGVGEQYF.

CDR3 nucleotide sequence: TGTGCCAGCAGCTTACGGGGCTCGAATTCACCCCTCCACTTT. As protein: CASSLRGSNSPLHF. The V call is TRBV7-9, the J call TRBJ1-6, with a tentative D call TRBD1 (5 bases). V dropped 2 bases and J dropped 7 bases, with 9 bases sitting between them. The CDR3 extends over 14 amino acids. Germline lookup yields CDR1 SEHNR and CDR2 FQNEAQ (reference sequence).

This clonotype was detected many times. The V and J genes are TRBV28 and TRBJ2-5, with D perhaps matching TRBD1 or TRBD2 (5 bases each). Germline assignment: CDR1 MDHEN and CDR2 SYDVKM. CDR3 length equals 14 residues. The V end lost 5 bases, the J end lost 5 bases, and 15 bases lay between the germline ends. CDR3 loop: CASSLGANEETQYF. The CDR3 DNA follows: TGTGCCAGCAGTCTCGGGGCTAATGAGGAGACCCAGTACTTC.

This clonotype has just a few counts. J is TRBJ2-1 and V is TRBV20-1; 15 nucleotides match TRBD2. The CDR3 sequence is 16 residues long. The V and J ends lost 4 bases and 2 bases, in that order; junction bases with no gene match: 3. CDR1 and CDR2 (germline): DFQATT, SNEGSKA (reference sequence). The CDR3 DNA follows: TGCAGTGCTACGGGACTAGCGGGAGGTACCTACAATGAGCAGTTCTTC. Residues: CSATGLAGGTYNEQFF.

The DNA for the CDR3 is TGTGCCAGCAAAGAACAGGGTCCCGGGGAGCTGTTTTTT. It codes for CASKEQGPGELFF. The J gene is TRBJ2-2, the V gene TRBV3-1; D possibly corresponds to TRBD1 (6 bases). CDR1 and CDR2 (germline): LGHDT, YNNKEL (reference sequence). The CDR3 totals 13 residues. V was pared by 7 bases and J by 6 bases, with 12 bases between.

This clonotype was counted many times. The V and J genes are TRBV5-1 and TRBJ2-3, with D maybe TRBD2 (6 bases). CDR1 is SGHRS and CDR2 is YFSETQ in the germline V gene. This CDR3 spans 15 amino acids. Trimming cost V 2 bases and J 0 bases, with 10 bases left between them. Here the CDR3 reads CASSLLAPSTDTQYF. Here the CDR3 DNA reads TGCGCCAGCAGCTTACTAGCACCTAGCACAGATACGCAGTATTTT. The full variable domain, rest sourced from reference TRBV5-1 and TRBJ2-3, is KAGVTQTPRYLIKTRGQQVTLSCSPISGHRSVSWYQQTPGQGLQFLFEYFSETQRNKGNFPGRFSGRQFSNSRSEMNVSTLELGDSALYLCASSLLAPSTDTQYFGPGTRLTVL.

V gene TRBV6-5 combines with J gene TRBJ2-7; 7 bases map to TRBD2. The V segment lost 0 bases and the J segment 0 bases; nucleotides outside the gene matches: 8. The CDR3 has 17 amino acids. Germline CDR1 and CDR2: MNHEY and SVGAGI. The CDR3 DNA reads TGTGCCAGCAGTTACTCTTGGGGGAGGGAATACTCCTACGAGCAGTACTTC. It is translated as CASSYSWGREYSYEQYF.